This T cell receptor (beta chain) was captured by sequencing in a study of cytomegalovirus exposure and HLA in healthy donors. Germline lookup yields CDR1 SGHDN and CDR2 FVKESK. Trimming removed 3 bases from V and 2 bases from J; junction bases left unmatched: 7. The CDR3 has 15 residues. PCR employed 60 Vbeta and 13 Jbeta primers. The protocol was immunoSEQ multiplex PCR, while the TCRdb copy is restricted to in-frame clones and leaves out a portion. Seen here are about 100,000 clones, roughly 80% observed once, and the top ten hold just over 0.75%. This chain links TRBV14 with TRBJ2-7, with 7 bases matching TRBD2. The clonotype was recovered from an older woman in good health and CMV-seronegative. The sample was PBMCs. CDR3 region: CASSHPRGVPYEQYF. The CDR3 DNA follows: TGTGCCAGCAGCCACCCACGGGGGGTCCCCTACGAGCAGTACTTC.